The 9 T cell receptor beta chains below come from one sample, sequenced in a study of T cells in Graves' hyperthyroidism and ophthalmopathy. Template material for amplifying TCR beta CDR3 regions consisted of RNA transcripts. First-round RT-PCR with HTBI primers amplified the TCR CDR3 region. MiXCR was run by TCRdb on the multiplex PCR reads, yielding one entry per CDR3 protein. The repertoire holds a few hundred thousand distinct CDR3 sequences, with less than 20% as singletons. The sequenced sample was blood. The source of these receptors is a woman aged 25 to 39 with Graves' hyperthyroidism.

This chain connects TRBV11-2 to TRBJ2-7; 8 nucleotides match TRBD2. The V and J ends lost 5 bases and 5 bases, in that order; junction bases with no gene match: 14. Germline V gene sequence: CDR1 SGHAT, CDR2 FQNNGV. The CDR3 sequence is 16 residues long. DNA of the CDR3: TGTGCCAGCAGCCAATCAAGCGGGAGATTCCTGGACGAGCAGTACTTC. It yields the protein CASSQSSGRFLDEQYF.

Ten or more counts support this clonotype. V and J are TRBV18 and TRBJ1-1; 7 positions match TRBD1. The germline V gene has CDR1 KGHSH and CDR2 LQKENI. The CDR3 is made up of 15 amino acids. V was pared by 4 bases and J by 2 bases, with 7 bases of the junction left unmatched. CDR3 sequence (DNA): TGTGCCAGCTCACGAGGGACAGCCAGAAACACTGAAGCTTTCTTT. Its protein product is CASSRGTARNTEAFF.

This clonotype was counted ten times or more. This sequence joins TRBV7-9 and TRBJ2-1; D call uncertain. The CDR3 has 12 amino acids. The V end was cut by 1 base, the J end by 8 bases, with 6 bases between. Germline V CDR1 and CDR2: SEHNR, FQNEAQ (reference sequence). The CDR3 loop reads CASSLGRYEQFF. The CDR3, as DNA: TGTGCCAGCAGCTTAGGACGCTATGAGCAGTTCTTC.

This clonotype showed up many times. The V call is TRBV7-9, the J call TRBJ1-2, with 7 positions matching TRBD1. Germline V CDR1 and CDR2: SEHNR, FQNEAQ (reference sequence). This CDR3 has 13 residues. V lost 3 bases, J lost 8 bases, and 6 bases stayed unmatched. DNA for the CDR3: TGTGCCAGCAGCTTGATCGAAGGGGGCGGCTACACCTTC. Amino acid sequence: CASSLIEGGGYTF. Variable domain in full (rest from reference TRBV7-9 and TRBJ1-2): DTGVSQNPRHKITKRGQNVTFRCDPISEHNRLYWYRQTLGQGPEFLTYFQNEAQLEKSRLLSDRFSAERPKGSFSTLEIQRTEQGDSAMYLCASSLIEGGGYTFGSGTRLTVV.

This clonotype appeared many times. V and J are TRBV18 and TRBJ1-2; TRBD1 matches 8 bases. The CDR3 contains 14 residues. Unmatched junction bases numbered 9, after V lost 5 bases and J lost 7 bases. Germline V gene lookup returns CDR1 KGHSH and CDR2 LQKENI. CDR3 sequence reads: CASSVSGTGIGYTF. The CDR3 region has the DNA TGTGCCAGCTCAGTATCCGGGACAGGTATTGGCTACACCTTC. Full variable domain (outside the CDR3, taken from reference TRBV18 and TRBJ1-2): NAGVMQNPRHLVRRRGQEARLRCSPMKGHSHVYWYRQLPEEGLKFMVYLQKENIIDESGMPKERFSAEFPKEGPSILRIQQVVRGDSAAYFCASSVSGTGIGYTFGSGTRLTVV.

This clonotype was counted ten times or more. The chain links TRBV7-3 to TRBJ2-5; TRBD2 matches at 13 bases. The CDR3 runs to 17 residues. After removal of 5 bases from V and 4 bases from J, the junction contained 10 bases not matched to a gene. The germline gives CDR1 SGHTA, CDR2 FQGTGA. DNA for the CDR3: TGTGCCAGCAGCAGAGGGGGGCGACTAGCGGGAGGAGAGACCCAGTACTTC. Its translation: CASSRGGRLAGGETQYF. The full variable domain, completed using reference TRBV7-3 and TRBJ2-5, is GAGVSQTPSNKVTEKGKYVELRCDPISGHTALYWYRQSLGQGPEFLIYFQGTGAADDSGLPNDRFFAVRPEGSVSTLKIQRTERGDSAVYLCASSRGGRLAGGETQYFGPGTRLLVL.

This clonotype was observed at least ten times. CDR3 residues: CASSELVPGHTEAFF. CDR3 sequence (DNA): TGTGCCAGCAGTGAATTGGTGCCGGGGCACACTGAAGCTTTCTTT. The gene calls are TRBV2 and TRBJ1-1; maybe TRBD1 (5 bases). V lost 2 bases, J lost 3 bases, and 13 bases lay in between. The CDR3 spans 15 residues. The germline gives CDR1 SNHLY, CDR2 FYNNEI.

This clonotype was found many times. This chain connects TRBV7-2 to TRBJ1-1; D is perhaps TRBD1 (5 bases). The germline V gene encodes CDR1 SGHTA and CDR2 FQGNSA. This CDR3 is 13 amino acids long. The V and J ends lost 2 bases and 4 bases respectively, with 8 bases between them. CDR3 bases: TGTGCCAGCAGCTTACGACAGACCACTGAAGCTTTCTTT. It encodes CASSLRQTTEAFF.

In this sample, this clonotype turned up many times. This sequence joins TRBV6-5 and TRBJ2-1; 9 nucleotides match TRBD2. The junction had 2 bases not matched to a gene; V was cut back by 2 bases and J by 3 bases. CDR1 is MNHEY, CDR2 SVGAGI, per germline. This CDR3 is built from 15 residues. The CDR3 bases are TGTGCCAGCAGTTACGAGACTAGCGGCTACAATGAGCAGTTCTTC. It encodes CASSYETSGYNEQFF.